This TCR beta chain is drawn from a study of CD8+CD57+ T cells in acquired aplastic anemia. This clonotype showed up many times. Germline assignment: CDR1 GTSNPN and CDR2 SVGIG (reference sequence). The V and J ends lost 2 bases and 2 bases respectively, with 12 bases between them. This CDR3 is 14 amino acids long. The TCR beta profiling, which covered VDJ combination and CDR3 sequence, was carried out using genomic DNA as the template. TCRdb reprocessed the reads with MiXCR, giving one entry per CDR3 protein. The table lists 65,000 or so distinct CDR3 sequences, around 55% of them singletons. The material sequenced was sorted CD4+, CD8+, or CD8+CD57+ T cells (not recorded which) from PBMCs. This clonotype was obtained from a human donor in good health, serving as a control. The chain employs TRBV30 and TRBJ1-1; D not certain. Written as DNA, the CDR3 is TGTGCCTGGAGTTTAGACACGACCAACACTGAAGCTTTCTTT. Protein sequence: CAWSLDTTNTEAFF.